This T cell receptor (beta chain) was recorded in a study of memory CD4+ T cells and cytomegalovirus serostatus (dated by TCRdb to the late 2010s). Regarding the complete study: The cohort included approximately 35 healthy adults from Belgium, of whom 9 were CMV seropositive and roughly 25 were CMV seronegative. To replicate a published TCR-based CMV serostatus classifier, the researchers sequenced the CD4+ memory TCRbeta repertoires of a Belgian cohort whose cytomegalovirus serostatus was known.

Concerning this clone itself: Its antigen specificity is not known. Qualities for individual bases were not recorded, and no much larger clone is one base off.

From the cysteine up to the phenylalanine, the CDR3 has a length of 14 residues. CDR3 DNA only is kept here, 42 bases in frame from base 1. From the germline V gene, CDR1 is SQVTM and CDR2 is ANQGSEA. Trimming takes 7 bases from V and 4 bases from J, and the germline ends sit 16 bases apart. The research as a whole found: On the Belgian cohort, the classifier built on the original framework reached a median bootstrapped AUC of roughly 0.94, with a 95% CI of 0.76-1.00. The results were interpreted as suggesting that the CMV-associated TCR signature is mostly present in the CD4+ memory repertoire. Only CD4+CD45RO+ memory cells were sequenced, unlike the original study, which covered naive and memory CD4+ and CD8+ populations. Of under 200 previously reported CMV-associated TCRbeta sequences, over 65 appeared in the CD4+ memory repertoires, each in one to five individuals. For CMV serostatus prediction, a median bootstrapped AUC of approximately 0.95 was reached with the original framework, and a median bootstrapped AUC of about 0.9 was reached with a US-trained random forest.

Single viable CD3+CD4+CD8-CD45RO+ cells were sorted as memory CD4+ T cells on a FACSAria II. CMV serostatus was assessed using a Roche Elecsys assay, by which serum IgG against CMV pp150, pp28, p38 and p52 was detected. After the samples were thawed, total CD4+ T cells were enriched through positive selection using CD4 magnetic microbeads. Samples originated from another study that specifically interrogated the CD4+ T cell memory repertoire. Peripheral blood mononuclear cells were isolated and cryopreserved according to standard operating procedures, and serum was stored at -80 degrees C. Staining used CD3-PerCP (BW264/56), CD4-APC (RPA-T4), CD45RO-PE (UCHT1) and CD8-Pacific Orange (3B5) antibodies, with Sytox blue excluding non-viable cells. Genomic DNA was extracted from sorted cells with the Quick-DNA Microprep Kit. Amplification of TCRbeta DNA was done with the immunoSEQ hsTCRbeta kit, following the protocol from the manufacturer. An Illumina MiSeq instrument was used to sequence the TCRbeta libraries. For the original study's pipeline: After out-of-frame sequences were removed, some 2.1 million distinct TCRbeta sequences remained, averaging around 61,000 per individual. Two values were used to score each individual: the count of fewer than 200 previously reported CMV-associated TCRbeta sequences and the total count of productive distinct TCRbeta sequences. A beta-binomial model was reimplemented in Python, and scikit-learn random forests with default parameters were trained on data from the US cohort. On the Belgian cohort, classifier performance was reported as the median AUC, along with percentile confidence intervals, across 10,000 bootstrap iterations. The clones in this table, taken by TCRdb from immuneACCESS, are in-frame only. Not every clone is retained; where verified, under half of the shortfall comes from an unresolved V gene, and the cause of the rest is unknown. V and J calls and clone size come straight from that table; D and trimming were deduced from the DNA. The table for this sample lists some 53,000 clones; roughly 78% of them were counted only once. The top ten constitute roughly 0.84% of the sample.

The rearrangement combines TRBV29-1 with TRBJ1-4; D gene: possibly TRBD1, on 6 matching bases. The sequencing input was memory CD4+ T cells from blood. This TCR was sampled from an adult in good health and CMV-seronegative. DNA sequence: TGCAGCGGATGGGACACCGGATTTAATGAAAAACTGTTTTTT. It is translated as CSGWDTGFNEKLFF. Here the CDR3 is joined to the reference TRBV29-1 and TRBJ1-4 genes, and the full variable domain is: SAVISQKPSRDICQRGTSLTIQCQVDSQVTMMFWYRQQPGQSLTLIATANQGSEATYESGFVIDKFPISRPNLTFSTLTVSNMSPEDSSIYLCSGWDTGFNEKLFFGSGTQLSVL.